The source of this T cell receptor (beta chain) is a study of vaccination effects on CD4 cells after COVID-19. Study as a whole: Each participant was administered two doses of either the BNT162b2 or the mRNA-1273 vaccine. Study outcomes and limitations: Pronounced clonal contraction occurred in clones induced by infection and by vaccine late after vaccination.

Viral peptide pools were used in the ViraFEST assay to expand antigen-specific CD4+ T cells, and sequencing came afterward. When around ten days of culture had elapsed, CD4+ T cells were isolated. Nucleocapsid antibody tests were negative, and the vaccine recipients had no prior SARS-CoV-2 infection. Every well housed two million PBMC, which grew in culture alongside around 10 IU/ml IL-2 and 10 ug/ml peptides. Per germline, CDR1 SGHRS and CDR2 YFSETQ. This CDR3 has 14 amino acids. V dropped 7 bases and J dropped 2; count of bases not matched to a gene: 7. With regard to this clone: Antigen unknown.

TCRdb's table, derived via immunoSEQ multiplex PCR, lists solely in-frame clones and lacks some. Among about 41,000 clones listed, 77% were seen once. This clonotype originated in a human donor who received a COVID-19 vaccine. The V call is TRBV5-1, the J call TRBJ2-3; TRBD1 agrees at 7 bases. This material consisted of CD4+ T cells from PBMCs cultured with HCoV-NL63 spike peptides, taken before COVID-19 vaccination. The CDR3 sequence is CASRDSQITDTQYF. CDR3 DNA sequence: TGCGCCAGCCGGGACAGCCAAATCACAGATACGCAGTATTTT.